These 17 T cell receptor beta chains originate from one sample sequenced in a study of T cells in Graves' hyperthyroidism and ophthalmopathy. Researchers took RNA transcripts and amplified the TCR beta CDR3 regions from them. HTBI primers were used for first-round RT-PCR of the TCR CDR3. TCRdb called the multiplex PCR reads again in MiXCR, with one record for every CDR3 protein. The sample lists a few hundred thousand distinct CDR3 sequences; 40% to 50% were seen once. Source material: peripheral blood or thyroid tissue (not recorded which). The receptors here all came from an adult woman with Graves' disease, either hyperthyroidism or ophthalmopathy (not recorded which).

CDR3 in amino acids: CAIRVGSPSGELFF. The DNA for the CDR3 is TGTGCCATCAGAGTGGGGTCACCCTCCGGGGAGCTGTTTTTT. The chain recombines TRBV10-3 with TRBJ2-2, with D unresolved. The CDR3 is made up of 14 amino acids. Trimming shortened V by 6 bases and J by 6 bases, and 14 bases separated the two germline ends. The germline V gene has CDR1 ENHRY and CDR2 SYGVKD.

This clonotype was observed at least ten times. The chain joins TRBV9 to TRBJ1-5; TRBD1 aligns across 8 bases. The V gene's germline CDR1 is SGDLS and CDR2 YYNGEE. This CDR3 has 15 amino acids. Germline trimming cut 4 bases from V and 6 bases from J; bases unmatched to any gene: 9. CDR3 nucleotides: TGTGCCAGCAGCCCCGGACAGGGCGGTTTTCAGCCCCAGCATTTT. It yields the protein CASSPGQGGFQPQHF.

V usage is TRBV20-1 and J usage is TRBJ1-5; the D is unclear. This CDR3 has 11 amino acids. CDR1 and CDR2 (germline): DFQATT, SNEGSKA (reference sequence). V was shortened by 0 bases and J by 14 bases, with 11 bases between the two germline ends. The CDR3 region is CSARDPSYEHF. In DNA, the CDR3 is TGCAGTGCTAGAGACCCAAGCTACGAGCATTTT.

J is TRBJ1-5 and V is TRBV2; the match to TRBD1 covers 9 bases. The CDR3 sequence is 13 residues long. The V segment lost 4 bases and the J segment 8 bases; nucleotides outside the gene matches: 3. CDR1 and CDR2 (germline): SNHLY, FYNNEI. The CDR3 here is CASSVDRGEPQHF. As DNA, the CDR3 is TGTGCCAGCAGTGTGGACAGGGGTGAGCCCCAGCATTTT.

This clonotype was observed a handful of times. This chain connects TRBV11-2 to TRBJ2-5, with D perhaps given as TRBD1 or TRBD2 (6 bases each). Germline V CDR1 and CDR2: SGHAT, FQNNGV. V was clipped by 5 bases and J by 5 bases, with 15 bases between them. The CDR3 spans 14 residues. Here the CDR3 reads CASSPRGDGETQYF. In DNA form, the CDR3 reads TGTGCCAGCAGCCCTAGGGGGGATGGGGAGACCCAGTACTTC.

This clonotype was found a few times. This chain links TRBV2 with TRBJ1-6; D remains unclear. This CDR3 region has 12 residues. Between the trimmed V and J ends, which lost 0 bases and 14 bases, there was a span of 8 bases. CDR1 SNHLY and CDR2 FYNNEI come from the germline V gene. The CDR3 DNA sequence: TGTGCCAGCAGTGAAGCGAAACGGTCCCTCCACTTT. Protein sequence: CASSEAKRSLHF.

This clonotype was detected only a few times. The rearrangement joins TRBV10-3 to TRBJ2-3, with no clear D. Trimming removed 7 bases from V and 1 base from J, with 12 bases in between. The CDR3 loop spans 14 amino acids. Germline lookup yields CDR1 ENHRY and CDR2 SYGVKD. The CDR3 DNA follows: TGTGCCATCAATGAAGGAACTGGCACAGATACGCAGTATTTT. Translation gives CAINEGTGTDTQYF.

The chain uses TRBV29-1 and TRBJ1-2; 7 nucleotides match TRBD1. Germline loops: CDR1 SQVTM, CDR2 ANQGSEA. This CDR3 region has 13 residues. Trimming removed 7 bases from V and 5 bases from J; junction bases left unmatched: 10. The CDR3 loop is CSGGEGAQYGYTF. The DNA of the CDR3 is TGCAGCGGGGGGGAGGGGGCACAGTATGGCTACACCTTC.

A remark on this clonotype: The junction and the germline gene differ at one end; a read error may be behind it. The V gene is TRBV12-3 or TRBV12-4, the J gene TRBJ1-5; 8 bases match TRBD1. The CDR3 runs to 13 residues. CDR3 in amino acids: CASSLRTGQPQHF. Written as DNA, the CDR3 is TGTGCCAGCAGTTTAAGGACAGGGCAGCCCCAGCATTTC.

This clonotype was counted many times. The rearrangement joins TRBV6-6 to TRBJ1-1, with D perhaps TRBD1 (5 bases). Germline CDR1 is MNHNY and CDR2 is SVGAGI (reference sequence). Trimming shortened V by 6 bases and J by 4 bases, and 9 bases separated the two germline ends. The CDR3 runs to 12 residues. The CDR3 DNA reads TGTGCCAGCAGACGGGACGGCACTGAAGCTTTCTTT. Its protein is CASRRDGTEAFF.

The chain employs TRBV7-9 and TRBJ1-1; D possibly corresponds to TRBD1 (5 bases). Germline CDR1 reads SEHNR; CDR2 reads FQNEAQ (reference sequence). The CDR3 has 14 amino acids. The ends were cut back, 5 bases at V and 4 bases at J, with 14 bases in the middle. This CDR3 reads CASSIGPGGTEAFF. The CDR3 DNA sequence: TGTGCCAGCAGCATTGGACCTGGGGGCACTGAAGCTTTCTTT. The complete variable domain, with remaining parts taken from reference TRBV7-9 and TRBJ1-1, reads DTGVSQNPRHKITKRGQNVTFRCDPISEHNRLYWYRQTLGQGPEFLTYFQNEAQLEKSRLLSDRFSAERPKGSFSTLEIQRTEQGDSAMYLCASSIGPGGTEAFFGQGTRLTVV.

The chain carries TRBV7-9 and TRBJ1-2, with TRBD1 as a possible D gene (6 bases). V gave up 5 bases and J gave up 8 bases, with 18 bases separating them. CDR1 is SEHNR, CDR2 FQNEAQ, per germline (reference sequence). The CDR3 loop spans 14 amino acids. CDR3 protein: CASSRGDRNLGYTF. Here the CDR3 DNA reads TGTGCCAGCAGCCGAGGCGACAGGAATCTAGGCTACACCTTC. The whole variable domain, filled in from reference TRBV7-9 and TRBJ1-2, reads DTGVSQNPRHKITKRGQNVTFRCDPISEHNRLYWYRQTLGQGPEFLTYFQNEAQLEKSRLLSDRFSAERPKGSFSTLEIQRTEQGDSAMYLCASSRGDRNLGYTFGSGTRLTVV.

This clonotype was detected ten times or more. The chain employs TRBV10-3 and TRBJ1-1, with D tentatively TRBD1 (5 bases). CDR1 and CDR2 from the germline V gene are ENHRY and SYGVKD. Trimming cost V 5 bases and J 0 bases, with 13 bases left between them. CDR3 length equals 15 residues. DNA of the CDR3: TGTGCCATCAGTAGGGGCACGGGACTGAACACTGAAGCTTTCTTT. Its translation is CAISRGTGLNTEAFF.

In its sample, this clonotype was seen many times. The chain uses TRBV7-2 and TRBJ2-5; no firm D call. The CDR3 totals 12 residues. Trimming removed 4 bases from V and 2 bases from J, with 5 bases in between. Germline V gene lookup returns CDR1 SGHTA and CDR2 FQGNSA. Here the CDR3 reads CASSSVQETQYF. The DNA for the CDR3 is TGTGCCAGCAGCTCCGTTCAAGAGACCCAGTACTTC.

The rearrangement uses TRBV10-3 and TRBJ2-7; 9 bases align to TRBD2. Trimming at V came to 6 bases and at J to 5 bases, leaving 5 bases not matched to a gene. Per the germline V gene, CDR1 is ENHRY and CDR2 is SYGVKD. The length of the CDR3 is 13 residues. The CDR3 loop reads CAIRDPSGNEQYF. For the CDR3, the DNA is TGTGCCATCAGGGACCCTAGCGGGAACGAGCAGTACTTC.

The table lists this clonotype with a few counts. This chain joins TRBV20-1 and TRBJ1-5; D is uncertain. This CDR3 contains 13 residues. Trimming left V 2 bases short and J 9 bases short, with 14 bases between. Per the germline V gene, CDR1 is DFQATT and CDR2 is SNEGSKA (reference sequence). CDR3 amino acids: CSARQLEPGPQHF. CDR3 DNA: TGCAGTGCTAGACAGCTAGAGCCGGGGCCCCAGCATTTT.

The chain is built from TRBV29-1 and TRBJ1-2; perhaps TRBD1 as D (5 bases). Trimming left V 4 bases short and J 5 bases short, with 11 bases between. The CDR3 has 12 residues. Looked up from germline, CDR1 is SQVTM and CDR2 is ANQGSEA. The CDR3 is CSVVGRGYGYTF. CDR3 coding DNA: TGCAGCGTTGTGGGGCGTGGGTATGGCTACACCTTC.